The clone carrying this T cell receptor (beta chain) was counted ten times or more. The data were obtained in a study of neurological immune-mediated disorders. In TCRdb, the 5' RACE reads were re-called with MiXCR into one record per CDR3 protein. The repertoire holds around 70,000 distinct CDR3 sequences, with around 5.5% as singletons. CDR3 size: 12 residues. CDR1 and CDR2 from the germline V gene are KGHDR and SFDVKD. Trimming took 3 bases from V and 11 from J, leaving 13 bases between them. The TCR sequence derives from a man between 18 and 35 years old with multiple sclerosis. V usage is TRBV24-1 and J usage is TRBJ2-7; D may be TRBD2 (6 bases). What was sequenced was PBMCs. CDR3 residues: CATSDQTGLEYF. In DNA, the CDR3 is TGTGCCACCAGTGATCAGACGGGACTGGAGTACTTC.